One sample yielded the 19 T cell receptor beta chains listed below, sequenced in a study of blood T cell repertoires in COVID-19 (dated by TCRdb to about 2020). The library was produced with the immunoSEQ multiplex PCR assay. In its TCRdb copy, this immuneACCESS table keeps in-frame sequences only and misses some clones. Where compared with another copy, unresolved V genes explain less than half of these, and the others have no known cause. In this sample the table shows around 200,000 clones, about 81% of which occur a single time. Around 9% of the sample comes from the top ten. Sequences were obtained from PBMCs or T cells enriched from blood (not recorded which). The receptors shown here come from a man aged 40-49 years who had recovered from COVID-19.

The V call is TRBV10-2, the J call TRBJ1-2, with D maybe TRBD1 (5 bases). The V gene lost 5 bases and the J gene lost 4 bases, with 11 bases spanning the gap. Germline CDR1 reads WSHSY; CDR2 reads SAAADI. This CDR3 comprises 13 residues. The CDR3 DNA is TGCGCCAGCAGTCAACAGGAATCCTATGGCTACACCTTC. Protein: CASSQQESYGYTF.

The CDR3 DNA follows: TGTGCCATAGGTGCGGGGGGAGGGGATACGCAGTATTTT. This encodes CAIGAGGGDTQYF. The chain combines TRBV10-3 with TRBJ2-3, with 8 bases matching TRBD2. Germline trimming cut 9 bases from V and 6 bases from J; bases unmatched to any gene: 8. The germline gives CDR1 ENHRY, CDR2 SYGVKD. The CDR3 extends over 13 amino acids.

The chain combines TRBV5-1 with TRBJ1-2; D is unclear. The CDR3 contains 14 residues. Trimming removed 3 bases from V and 0 bases from J, with 9 bases in between. Germline V gives CDR1 SGHRS, CDR2 YFSETQ. For the CDR3, the DNA is TGCGCCAGCAGCTCTCAGGTGTCTAACTATGGCTACACCTTC. Translated: CASSSQVSNYGYTF.

The sample holds one count of this clone. This chain uses TRBV5-4 with TRBJ1-2; 7 positions match TRBD1. The ends lost 0 bases at V and 4 bases at J; junction bases unmatched: 9. This CDR3 has 16 amino acids. Germline CDR1 and CDR2: SGHNT and YYREEE (reference sequence). The CDR3 DNA reads TGTGCCAGCAGCTTGGGGACAGGAAGGGATTTCTATGGCTACACCTTC. Its translation: CASSLGTGRDFYGYTF.

J is TRBJ2-3 and V is TRBV9; D is undetermined. Deletions cut 4 bases from V and 1 base from J, with 10 bases between. The CDR3 has 14 amino acids. The germline CDR1 and CDR2 sequences are SGDLS and YYNGEE. CDR3 coding DNA: TGTGCCAGCAGCCCCGAGGTAGGCACAGATACGCAGTATTTT. Amino acids: CASSPEVGTDTQYF.

The rearrangement joins TRBV4-1 to TRBJ2-3; 13 nucleotides match TRBD2. The CDR3 is 16 residues long. Germline V gene data show CDR1 as MGHRA and CDR2 as YSYEKL. V lost 4 bases to trimming and J lost 6 bases; unmatched junction nucleotides: 7. The CDR3 sequence: CASSRAPGLAGDTQYF. The DNA of the CDR3 is TGCGCCAGCAGCCGAGCGCCGGGACTAGCGGGGGATACGCAGTATTTT.

This clone came up a few times. V gene TRBV7-9 combines with J gene TRBJ1-3, with 9 nucleotides matching TRBD1. CDR3 length equals 14 residues. Germline assignment: CDR1 SEHNR and CDR2 FQNEAQ (reference sequence). The J segment lost 4 bases and the V segment lost 6 bases, leaving 4 bases of the junction unmatched. The CDR3 DNA sequence: TGTGCCAGCAGTACTACAGGGGGCGGAAACACCATATATTTT. This translates into CASSTTGGGNTIYF.

The chain links TRBV7-2 to TRBJ1-2; D possibly corresponds to TRBD1 (6 bases). Germline V lookup: CDR1 SGHTA, CDR2 FQGNSA. The CDR3 is made up of 15 amino acids. Trimming shortened V by 2 bases and J by 2 bases, and 12 bases separated the two germline ends. The CDR3 protein is CASSLSQGQNYGYTF. The CDR3 coding sequence is TGTGCCAGCAGCTTATCCCAAGGACAGAACTATGGCTACACCTTC.

The chain employs TRBV7-3 and TRBJ2-3, with TRBD2 identical over 13 bases. The length of the CDR3 is 16 residues. The V and J ends lost 5 bases and 5 bases, in that order; junction bases with no gene match: 7. Germline CDR1 SGHTA, CDR2 FQGTGA. CDR3: CASSPGLAGVIDTQYF. DNA of the CDR3: TGTGCCAGCAGCCCTGGACTAGCGGGAGTTATAGATACGCAGTATTTT.

The rearrangement links TRBV7-2 to TRBJ2-5, with a weak D call TRBD1 (5 bases). Germline V gene data show CDR1 as SGHTA and CDR2 as FQGNSA. Trimming removed 0 bases at V and 7 bases at J, with 12 bases between. The CDR3 contains 14 residues. CDR3 coding DNA: TGTGCCAGCAGCTTAGCGGCCCTTAGGGGGACCCAGTACTTC. Its protein product is CASSLAALRGTQYF.

V gene TRBV25-1 combines with J gene TRBJ2-6; 7 bases match TRBD1. Trimming at V came to 7 bases and at J to 4 bases, leaving 16 bases not matched to a gene. This CDR3 is built from 18 residues. CDR1 MGHDK and CDR2 SYGVNS come from the germline V gene. The CDR3: CASTYTHRGKAGANVLTF. The CDR3 DNA reads as TGTGCCAGCACCTACACCCACAGGGGAAAGGCAGGGGCCAACGTCCTGACTTTC.

The chain recombines TRBV5-6 with TRBJ2-5, with no clear D. The germline V gene has CDR1 SGHDT and CDR2 YYEEEE. The CDR3 spans 16 residues. V was shortened by 1 base and J by 5 bases, with 18 bases between the two germline ends. CDR3 residues: CASSLFRPRTEETQYF. The CDR3 DNA is TGTGCCAGCAGCTTGTTTCGGCCGCGAACGGAGGAGACCCAGTACTTC.

The chain uses TRBV19 and TRBJ1-1; D not certain. This CDR3 spans 14 amino acids. Germline V gives CDR1 LNHDA, CDR2 SQIVND (reference sequence). V was clipped by 3 bases and J by 5 bases, with 13 bases between them. CDR3 DNA sequence: TGTGCCAGTAGTATTCTGGGTAGCGGGACTGAAGCTTTCTTT. Protein product: CASSILGSGTEAFF.

Only one count was recorded for this clone. The same CDR3 can be traced to other DNA sequences in this sample. The chain links TRBV29-1 to TRBJ2-1, with D maybe TRBD1 (5 bases). Germline CDR1 SQVTM, CDR2 ANQGSEA. The V end lost 4 bases, the J end lost 0 bases, and 13 bases lay between the germline ends. This CDR3 comprises 15 residues. The CDR3 reads CSVGLGPSSYNEQFF. The CDR3 nucleotides read TGCAGCGTTGGCCTGGGGCCGAGCTCCTACAATGAGCAGTTCTTC.

This chain joins TRBV27 and TRBJ2-2; D not resolved. Trimming left V 4 bases short and J 8 bases short, with 14 bases between. This CDR3 has 14 amino acids. The V gene's germline CDR1 is MNHEY and CDR2 SMNVEV (reference sequence). The CDR3 coding sequence is TGTGCCAGCAGTTCCGATCAATCGACAGGGGAGCTGTTTTTT. Protein: CASSSDQSTGELFF.

The rearrangement joins TRBV7-8 to TRBJ1-1; TRBD1 aligns across 7 bases. V shed 5 bases and J 9 bases; nucleotides not matched to a gene: 12. The CDR3 contains 14 residues. Germline assignment: CDR1 SGHVS and CDR2 FQNEAQ. The CDR3 coding sequence is TGTGCCAGCAGCAGCGGTATTGGGACAGTTAAAGCTTTCTTT. Residues: CASSSGIGTVKAFF.

This chain connects TRBV25-1 to TRBJ2-1; 7 nucleotides line up with TRBD2. Germline V gene lookup returns CDR1 MGHDK and CDR2 SYGVNS. Trimming took 5 bases from V and 9 from J; bases not matched to a gene: 10. This CDR3 comprises 14 residues. CDR3 bases: TGTGCCAGCAGTTTGGAGGGAGGGCGAGGTGAGCAGTTCTTC. It translates to CASSLEGGRGEQFF.

The V and J genes are TRBV7-3 and TRBJ2-7; maybe TRBD2 (6 bases). Trimming took off 3 bases at V and 5 bases at J, with 11 bases between the two ends. Looked up from germline, CDR1 is SGHTA and CDR2 is FQGTGA. This CDR3 comprises 13 residues. CDR3 nucleotide sequence: TGTGCCAGCAGCTTCGTCGCTAGCGACGAGCAGTACTTC. It encodes CASSFVASDEQYF.

This rearrangement joins TRBV19 to TRBJ1-3, with a possible D match to TRBD1 (6 bases). Germline CDR1 and CDR2: LNHDA and SQIVND (reference sequence). There are 14 residues in the CDR3. Trimming took off 10 bases at V and 0 bases at J, with 13 bases between the two ends. The CDR3 DNA follows: TGTGCCACTGGGACACCGAGCTCTGGAAACACCATATATTTT. This sequence encodes CATGTPSSGNTIYF.